The 21 T cell receptor beta chains in this list originate from one sample, sequenced in a study of identical twins. One entry per CDR3 protein, called by TCRdb with MiXCR from the 5' RACE reads. The sample has 400,000 to 550,000 distinct CDR3 sequences, around 15% seen once. These sequences were also reported in another study, on yellow fever vaccine responses in identical twins.

Sequencing was performed on CD4+ T cells sorted from blood. The origin of the receptors is a young woman in good health.

The chain is built from TRBV12-3 or TRBV12-4 and TRBJ2-2; D remains unclear. Trimming left V 3 bases short and J 0 bases short, with 8 bases between. CDR3 size: 15 residues. This CDR3 is CASSLMLANTGELFF. The CDR3 bases are TGTGCCAGCAGTTTGATGCTCGCGAACACCGGGGAGCTGTTTTTT.

The chain has TRBV3-1 and TRBJ2-1; 10 nucleotides match TRBD2. Germline CDR1 LGHDT, CDR2 YNNKEL (reference sequence). V lost 6 bases, J lost 4 bases, and 6 bases stayed unmatched. The CDR3 consists of 15 residues. The CDR3 region has the DNA TGTGCCAGCAGAACTCTAGCGGGAGATTACAATGAGCAGTTCTTC. This gives the protein CASRTLAGDYNEQFF.

This clonotype was counted only a few times. The chain recombines TRBV11-2 with TRBJ2-5; 13 bases are a match to TRBD2. Germline lookup yields CDR1 SGHAT and CDR2 FQNNGV. The CDR3 runs 17 residues. V shed 3 bases, J shed 2 bases, and the junction held 6 bases outside the gene matches. The CDR3 region has the DNA TGTGCCAGCAGCTTGGGACTAGCGGGGCCTTCTCAAGAGACCCAGTACTTC. It translates to CASSLGLAGPSQETQYF.

Ten or more counts support this clonotype. This chain uses TRBV6-1 with TRBJ2-1; D is uncertain. Germline CDR1 is MNHNS and CDR2 is SASEGT. This CDR3 is built from 15 residues. Trimming took off 2 bases at V and 4 bases at J, with 12 bases between the two ends. The CDR3 loop is CASSELQRQYNEQFF. In nucleotides, the CDR3 is TGTGCCAGCAGTGAACTGCAAAGGCAATACAATGAGCAGTTCTTC.

This clonotype was observed a few times. The J gene is TRBJ2-1, the V gene TRBV25-1; TRBD2 agrees at 9 bases. The CDR3 has 16 residues. With 4 bases clipped from V and 0 bases from J, the junction kept 4 bases outside the gene matches. Germline CDR1 MGHDK, CDR2 SYGVNS. In nucleotides, the CDR3 is TGTGCCAGCAGTGCCCATAGCGGGAGCTCCTACAATGAGCAGTTCTTC. Protein sequence: CASSAHSGSSYNEQFF.

The table lists this clonotype with many counts. This sequence joins TRBV29-1 and TRBJ2-7; D possibly corresponds to TRBD2 (5 bases). The CDR3 totals 14 residues. CDR1 SQVTM and CDR2 ANQGSEA come from the germline V gene. V shed 2 bases and J shed 6 bases, with 17 bases lying between them. DNA of the CDR3: TGCAGCGTTGAATCACTGCGCGGGTCGGGCGAGCAGTACTTC. This translates into CSVESLRGSGEQYF.

The chain is built from TRBV12-3 or TRBV12-4 and TRBJ1-2, with D possibly matching TRBD1 (5 bases). CDR3 size: 14 residues. V shed 5 bases and J shed 4 bases, with 14 bases lying between them. CDR3 in amino acids: CASSNRDRSYGYTF. In DNA, the CDR3 is TGTGCCAGCAGTAACCGGGACCGAAGCTATGGCTACACCTTC.

This clonotype has a count of ten or more. The V and J genes are TRBV10-3 and TRBJ2-2; D gene ambiguous. V was shortened by 4 bases and J by 6 bases, with 15 bases between the two germline ends. Germline V gene data show CDR1 as ENHRY and CDR2 as SYGVKD. This CDR3 is 15 amino acids long. CDR3 nucleotides: TGTGCCATCAGTGTAGGACCAAAGGTCGCCGGGGAGCTGTTTTTT. This sequence encodes CAISVGPKVAGELFF.

This clonotype has just a few counts. This rearrangement joins TRBV3-1 to TRBJ1-6, with D uncertain. The germline V gene encodes CDR1 LGHDT and CDR2 YNNKEL (reference sequence). V lost 0 bases to trimming and J lost 10 bases, with 7 bases between them. The CDR3 contains 13 residues. CDR3 DNA: TGTGCCAGCAGCCAAGAGGGATCCTCACCCCTCCACTTT. Amino acid sequence: CASSQEGSSPLHF.

Only a few counts were recorded for this clonotype. The V and J genes are TRBV10-2 and TRBJ2-6; no definite D call. Trimming took 7 bases from V and 0 from J, leaving 13 bases between them. The germline gives CDR1 WSHSY, CDR2 SAAADI. CDR3 length equals 16 residues. The CDR3 protein is CASNSGTNSGANVLTF. In nucleotides, the CDR3 is TGCGCCAGCAATTCCGGAACGAACTCTGGGGCCAACGTCCTGACTTTC.

The CDR3 protein is CAIRPGQVSYNEQFF. In DNA form, the CDR3 reads TGTGCCATCAGACCGGGACAGGTTAGCTACAATGAGCAGTTCTTC. The gene calls are TRBV10-3 and TRBJ2-1; 8 bases are shared with TRBD1. CDR3 length equals 15 residues. Trimming cost V 6 bases and J 3 bases; bases outside gene matches: 7. Germline-derived CDR1 and CDR2 are ENHRY and SYGVKD.

As to this clonotype: The conserved closing phenylalanine or tryptophan is absent in this CDR3, likely reflecting a read error. V and J are TRBV6-1 and TRBJ2-3, with D possibly matching TRBD1 (5 bases). This CDR3 region has 15 residues. Germline V gene sequence: CDR1 MNHNS, CDR2 SASEGT. V shed 2 bases and J shed 1 base, with 10 bases lying between them. CDR3 region: CASSEQGVGTDTQYS. The CDR3 nucleotides are TGTGCCAGCAGTGAACAGGGTGTTGGCACAGATACGCAGTATTCT.

This sequence joins TRBV3-1 and TRBJ1-2; tentative D call: TRBD1 (6 bases). V gave up 4 bases and J gave up 4 bases, with 13 bases separating them. The CDR3 loop spans 14 amino acids. The germline CDR1 and CDR2 sequences are LGHDT and YNNKEL (reference sequence). CDR3 region: CASSRIPGAYGYTF. CDR3 bases: TGTGCCAGCAGCCGAATTCCGGGGGCCTATGGCTACACCTTC.

The gene calls are TRBV28 and TRBJ2-7; the match to TRBD1 covers 10 bases. The CDR3 totals 15 residues. Germline lookup yields CDR1 MDHEN and CDR2 SYDVKM. Unmatched junction bases numbered 7, after V lost 4 bases and J lost 4 bases. CDR3: CASSWGGQGGYEQYF. DNA for the CDR3: TGTGCCAGCAGTTGGGGCGGACAGGGGGGGTACGAGCAGTACTTC.

This clonotype showed up just a few times. The genes are TRBV4-1 and TRBJ2-5; the match to TRBD2 covers 14 bases. Germline V CDR1 and CDR2: MGHRA, YSYEKL. CDR3 length: 17 residues. The V segment lost 0 bases and the J segment 5 bases; nucleotides outside the gene matches: 5. The CDR3 loop reads CASSQDGLAGGRETQYF. Written as DNA, the CDR3 is TGCGCCAGCAGCCAAGATGGACTAGCGGGAGGCCGGGAGACCCAGTACTTC.

The CDR3 DNA reads TGTGCCAGCAGCTCGCCGGACAGGGTAGAGACCCAGTACTTC. Encoded protein: CASSSPDRVETQYF. V usage is TRBV7-2 and J usage is TRBJ2-5; the match to TRBD1 covers 8 bases. In germline, CDR1 is SGHTA, CDR2 FQGNSA. V was clipped by 4 bases and J by 4 bases; unmatched bases: 5. The CDR3 is 14 amino acids. The variable domain in full, completed from reference TRBV7-2 and TRBJ2-5, reads GAGVSQSPSNKVTEKGKDVELRCDPISGHTALYWYRQSLGQGLEFLIYFQGNSAPDKSGLPSDRFSAERTGGSVSTLTIQRTQQEDSAVYLCASSSPDRVETQYFGPGTRLLVL.

A few counts support this clonotype. This sequence joins TRBV9 and TRBJ1-2; 9 positions agree with TRBD1. The CDR3 has 16 residues. V shed 1 base, J shed 3 bases, and the junction held 7 bases outside the gene matches. CDR1 and CDR2 from the germline V gene are SGDLS and YYNGEE. CDR3 nucleotide sequence: TGTGCCAGCAGCGTAACCGGGGGGGACAGGGACTATGGCTACACCTTC. It specifies CASSVTGGDRDYGYTF.

The V call is TRBV2, the J call TRBJ2-2; D remains ambiguous. This CDR3 is built from 13 residues. V was trimmed by 5 bases and J by 1 base, leaving 5 bases between them. Germline V gene data show CDR1 as SNHLY and CDR2 as FYNNEI. CDR3 sequence reads: CASSTQNTGELFF. CDR3 nucleotides: TGTGCCAGCAGTACCCAGAACACCGGGGAGCTGTTTTTT.

This clonotype was seen a few times. V is TRBV3-1 and J is TRBJ2-1, with 11 positions matching TRBD1. The CDR3 loop spans 17 amino acids. The V gene end was trimmed by 4 bases and the J gene end by 0 bases; junction bases not matched to a gene: 5. Germline lookup yields CDR1 LGHDT and CDR2 YNNKEL (reference sequence). CDR3: CASSPGTGGFSYNEQFF. For the CDR3, the DNA is TGTGCCAGCAGCCCTGGGACAGGGGGTTTCTCCTACAATGAGCAGTTCTTC.

The chain uses TRBV4-2 and TRBJ2-1; D unresolved. This CDR3 is 15 amino acids long. CDR1 and CDR2 from the germline V gene are LGHNA and YNFKEQ. The V end lost 4 bases, the J end lost 0 bases, and 10 bases lay between the germline ends. CDR3 sequence (DNA): TGTGCCAGCAGCCTGGATTGGAGCTCCTACAATGAGCAGTTCTTC. It specifies CASSLDWSSYNEQFF.

The chain links TRBV5-6 to TRBJ2-1; 10 bases align to TRBD2. V shed 3 bases, J shed 7 bases, and the junction held 7 bases outside the gene matches. The germline CDR1 and CDR2 sequences are SGHDT and YYEEEE. The CDR3 sequence is 15 residues long. CDR3 nucleotides: TGTGCCAGCAGCTCTGGACTTAGCGGGAGGAATGAGCAGTTCTTC. Its translation: CASSSGLSGRNEQFF.